This passage covers 17 T cell receptor beta chains from one sample sequenced in a study of shared T cell receptors in the human thymus. Only in-frame clones appear in the TCRdb table, and some are missing; sequencing was by immunoSEQ multiplex PCR. In the table there are under 700,000 clones, 78% of which are singletons. A further study also used this sample, focusing on human thymus T cells.

Sequencing was performed on thymocytes. All receptors derive from a boy younger than two with a congenital heart defect.

V gene TRBV11-2 combines with J gene TRBJ1-2; 8 bases are a match to TRBD1. The germline CDR1 and CDR2 sequences are SGHAT and FQNNGV. The CDR3 has 13 amino acids. The J segment lost 8 bases and the V segment lost 5 bases, leaving 7 bases of the junction unmatched. CDR3 residues: CASSPNRGTGYTF. In DNA form, the CDR3 reads TGTGCCAGCAGCCCAAACAGGGGGACGGGCTACACCTTC. The full variable domain, completed using reference TRBV11-2 and TRBJ1-2, is EAGVAQSPRYKIIEKRQSVAFWCNPISGHATLYWYQQILGQGPKLLIQFQNNGVVDDSQLPKDRFSAERLKGVDSTLKIQPAKLEDSAVYLCASSPNRGTGYTFGSGTRLTVV.

The CDR3 DNA follows: TGTGCCAGCAGCCCCGCCGGGTTTAACACCGGGGAGCTGTTTTTT. Translation: CASSPAGFNTGELFF. The chain recombines TRBV5-4 with TRBJ2-2; D not resolved. V lost 4 bases, J lost 2 bases, and 12 bases lay in between. CDR3 length: 15 residues. The V gene's germline CDR1 is SGHNT and CDR2 YYREEE (reference sequence).

The chain is built from TRBV6-5 and TRBJ2-7, with 8 bases fitting TRBD2. Per the germline V gene, CDR1 is MNHEY and CDR2 is SVGAGI. CDR3 size: 15 residues. After removal of 4 bases from V and 3 bases from J, the junction contained 8 bases not matched to a gene. CDR3 sequence (DNA): TGTGCCAGCAGTTGTGGTAGCGGGACCTACTACGAGCAGTACTTC. Translation gives CASSCGSGTYYEQYF.

J is TRBJ1-1 and V is TRBV19; no clear D. The CDR3 has 14 residues. Trimming cost V 5 bases and J 3 bases, with 13 bases left between them. Germline V CDR1 and CDR2: LNHDA, SQIVND (reference sequence). In DNA form, the CDR3 reads TGTGCCAGTAGTCGGTACAGAAACTACACTGAAGCTTTCTTT. Protein product: CASSRYRNYTEAFF.

This chain connects TRBV5-5 to TRBJ2-7; 10 nucleotides align to TRBD1. This CDR3 has 17 amino acids. In germline, CDR1 is SGHKS, CDR2 YYEKEE (reference sequence). Trimming at V came to 5 bases and at J to 2 bases, leaving 13 bases not matched to a gene. This chain's CDR3 is CASSPIPRDRGPYEQYF. DNA for the CDR3: TGTGCCAGCAGTCCTATCCCCCGGGACAGGGGACCCTACGAGCAGTACTTC.

The chain uses TRBV5-4 and TRBJ2-2; TRBD2 is a possible D gene (6 bases). Germline values: CDR1 SGHNT, CDR2 YYREEE (reference sequence). The CDR3 totals 18 residues. Trimming took 1 base from V and 3 from J, leaving 19 bases between them. CDR3 sequence reads: CASSLSGRERLDTGELFF. CDR3 DNA sequence: TGTGCCAGCAGCTTGAGTGGTCGGGAGCGTCTTGACACCGGGGAGCTGTTTTTT.

V is TRBV5-4 and J is TRBJ1-1, with D possibly being TRBD1 (5 bases). Germline V gene lookup returns CDR1 SGHNT and CDR2 YYREEE (reference sequence). Deletions cut 0 bases from V and 1 base from J, with 10 bases between. The CDR3 runs 15 residues. The CDR3, as DNA: TGTGCCAGCAGCTTGGGGGCGGGACCGAACACTGAAGCTTTCTTT. Residues: CASSLGAGPNTEAFF.

This chain links TRBV5-4 with TRBJ2-7; 9 nucleotides match TRBD2. Germline loops: CDR1 SGHNT, CDR2 YYREEE (reference sequence). CDR3 size: 15 residues. The J segment lost 3 bases and the V segment lost 6 bases, leaving 10 bases of the junction unmatched. CDR3 nucleotides: TGTGCCAGCACCGAGGGCACTAGCGGGCGCTACGAGCAGTACTTC. This codes for CASTEGTSGRYEQYF.

V usage is TRBV5-8 and J usage is TRBJ2-5; tentative D call: TRBD2 (5 bases). Trimming stripped 4 bases from V and 3 bases from J, with 16 bases between. There are 15 residues in the CDR3. Germline V gene sequence: CDR1 SGHTS, CDR2 YDEGEE. DNA of the CDR3: TGTGCCAGCAGCCCGGTAGGCGGGTACAAAGAGACCCAGTACTTC. Translation gives CASSPVGGYKETQYF.

This clone was counted a few times. In DNA, the CDR3 is TGTGCCAGCAGCCAACCAGGGGAGGGGAACACCTACGAGCAGTACTTC. Translation gives CASSQPGEGNTYEQYF. J is TRBJ2-7 and V is TRBV13, with a tentative D call TRBD2 (7 bases). This CDR3 comprises 16 residues. Germline V CDR1 and CDR2: PRHDT, FYEKMQ (reference sequence). Deletions cut 5 bases from V and 2 bases from J, with 19 bases between.

This clone was detected only once. The chain uses TRBV7-2 and TRBJ1-5; D is undetermined. Germline CDR1 is SGHTA and CDR2 is FQGNSA. The CDR3 has 19 residues. V lost 1 base to trimming and J lost 3 bases, with 22 bases between them. The CDR3 nucleotides read TGTGCCAGCAGCTTAGTGACCAGACACTCCACCTTACTCAATCAGCCCCAGCATTTT. This gives the protein CASSLVTRHSTLLNQPQHF.

Comment on this clone: The same CDR3 is also encoded by other DNA sequences in this sample. V gene TRBV28 combines with J gene TRBJ1-2; 7 nucleotides match TRBD1. The ends lost 3 bases at V and 8 bases at J; junction bases unmatched: 3. Looked up from germline, CDR1 is MDHEN and CDR2 is SYDVKM. This CDR3 region has 12 residues. CDR3 in DNA: TGTGCCAGCAGTTTCCGAGGGGGCGGCTACACCTTC. This translates into CASSFRGGGYTF.

The chain recombines TRBV23-1 with TRBJ2-7; weak D call: TRBD2 (6 bases). TRBV23-1 carries the ORF label, with uncertain function. V was clipped by 4 bases and J by 2 bases, with 15 bases between them. The CDR3 has 15 amino acids. The CDR3 nucleotides read TGCGCCAGCAGTCCAGCCAAGCCTAGCGCCTACGAGCAGTACTTC. Amino acid sequence: CASSPAKPSAYEQYF.

The V call is TRBV14, the J call TRBJ2-1; 8 bases match TRBD1. Germline loops: CDR1 SGHDN, CDR2 FVKESK. The V and J ends lost 4 bases and 4 bases, in that order; junction bases with no gene match: 18. The CDR3 totals 19 residues. The CDR3 DNA reads TGTGCCAGCAGCCGGACAGGGTTGCGCCCCGGGTCCGCTTACAATGAGCAGTTCTTC. Translation gives CASSRTGLRPGSAYNEQFF.

The J gene is TRBJ2-1, the V gene TRBV5-1; TRBD1 agrees at 9 bases. The CDR3 is 17 residues long. Germline-derived CDR1 and CDR2 are SGHRS and YFSETQ. The J segment lost 8 bases and the V segment lost 2 bases, leaving 14 bases of the junction unmatched. The CDR3 DNA sequence: TGCGCCAGCAGCTTCGTGGCCGGGACAGGGTCGTGGCATGAGCAGTTCTTC. Translated: CASSFVAGTGSWHEQFF.

The rearrangement links TRBV6-1 to TRBJ1-3; tentative D call: TRBD1 (6 bases). This CDR3 is built from 13 residues. V lost 6 bases and J lost 4, with 10 bases in between. Germline-derived CDR1 and CDR2 are MNHNS and SASEGT. CDR3: CASRTGSGNTIYF. The CDR3 region has the DNA TGTGCCAGCAGGACAGGTTCAGGAAACACCATATATTTT.

The chain couples TRBV5-8 to TRBJ1-5; 7 bases are shared with TRBD1. Per germline, CDR1 SGHTS and CDR2 YDEGEE. This CDR3 is 13 amino acids long. J lost 6 bases, V lost 5 bases, and 5 bases had no gene match. In DNA, the CDR3 is TGTGCCAGCAGTACAGGGGAAGGTCAGCCCCAGCATTTT. Translated: CASSTGEGQPQHF.